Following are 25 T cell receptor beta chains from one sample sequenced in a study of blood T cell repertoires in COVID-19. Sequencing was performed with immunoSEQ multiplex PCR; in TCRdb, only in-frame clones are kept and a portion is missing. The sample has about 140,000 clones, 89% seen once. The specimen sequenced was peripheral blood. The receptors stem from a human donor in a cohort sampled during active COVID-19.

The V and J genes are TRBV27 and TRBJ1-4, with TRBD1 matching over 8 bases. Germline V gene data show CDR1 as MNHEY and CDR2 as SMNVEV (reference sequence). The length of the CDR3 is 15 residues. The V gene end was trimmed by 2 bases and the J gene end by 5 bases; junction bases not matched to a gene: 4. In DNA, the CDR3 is TGTGCCAGCAGTTTAGGGACAGGACGAAATGAAAAACTGTTTTTT. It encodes CASSLGTGRNEKLFF.

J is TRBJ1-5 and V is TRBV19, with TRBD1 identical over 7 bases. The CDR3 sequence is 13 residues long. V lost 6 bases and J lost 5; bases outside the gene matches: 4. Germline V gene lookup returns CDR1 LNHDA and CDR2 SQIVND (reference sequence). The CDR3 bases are TGTGCCAGTAGACGACAGGGCGATCAGCCCCAGCATTTT. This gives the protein CASRRQGDQPQHF. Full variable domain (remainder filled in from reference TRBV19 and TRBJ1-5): DGGITQSPKYLFRKEGQNVTLSCEQNLNHDAMYWYRQDPGQGLRLIYYSQIVNDFQKGDIAEGYSVSREKKESFPLTVTSAQKNPTAFYLCASRRQGDQPQHFGDGTRLSIL.

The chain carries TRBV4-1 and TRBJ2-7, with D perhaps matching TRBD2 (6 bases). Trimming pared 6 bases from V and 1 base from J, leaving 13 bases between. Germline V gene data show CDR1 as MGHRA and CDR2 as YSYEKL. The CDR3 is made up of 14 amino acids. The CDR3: CASSSGGSSYEQYF. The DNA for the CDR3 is TGCGCCAGCAGTTCCGGGGGTTCGTCCTACGAGCAGTACTTC.

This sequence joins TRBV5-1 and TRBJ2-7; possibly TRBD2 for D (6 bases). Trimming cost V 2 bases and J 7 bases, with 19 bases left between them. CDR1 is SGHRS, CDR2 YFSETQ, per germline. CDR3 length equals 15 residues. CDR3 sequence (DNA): TGCGCCAGCAGCTTAGGGGACTCATCCGGAAGGGAGCAGTACTTC. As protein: CASSLGDSSGREQYF.

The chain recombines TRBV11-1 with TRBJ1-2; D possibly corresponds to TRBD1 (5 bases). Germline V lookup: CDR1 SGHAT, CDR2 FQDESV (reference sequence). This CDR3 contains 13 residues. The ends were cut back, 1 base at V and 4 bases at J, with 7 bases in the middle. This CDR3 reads CASSLGQSYGYTF. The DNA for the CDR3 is TGTGCCAGCAGCTTAGGACAGAGCTATGGCTACACCTTC.

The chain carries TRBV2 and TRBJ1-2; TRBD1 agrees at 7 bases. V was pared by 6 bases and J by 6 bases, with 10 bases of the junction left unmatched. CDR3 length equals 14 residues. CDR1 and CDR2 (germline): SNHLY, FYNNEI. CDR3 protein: CASRTDGTANGYTF. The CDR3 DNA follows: TGTGCCAGCAGGACTGACGGGACAGCAAATGGCTACACCTTC.

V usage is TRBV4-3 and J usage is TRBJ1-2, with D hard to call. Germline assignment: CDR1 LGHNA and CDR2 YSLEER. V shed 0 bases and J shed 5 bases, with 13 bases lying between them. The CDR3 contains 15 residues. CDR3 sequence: CASSQDRSGFYGYTF. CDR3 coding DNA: TGCGCCAGCAGCCAAGACAGGTCGGGGTTTTATGGCTACACCTTC.

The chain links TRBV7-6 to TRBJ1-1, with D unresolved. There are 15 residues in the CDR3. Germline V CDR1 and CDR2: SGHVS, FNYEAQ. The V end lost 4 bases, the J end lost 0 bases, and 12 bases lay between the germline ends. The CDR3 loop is CASSSEADLNTEAFF. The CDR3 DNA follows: TGTGCCAGCAGCTCCGAGGCAGATTTGAACACTGAAGCTTTCTTT. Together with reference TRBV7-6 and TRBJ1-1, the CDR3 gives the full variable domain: GAGVSQSPRYKVTKRGQDVALRCDPISGHVSLYWYRQALGQGPEFLTYFNYEAQQDKSGLPNDRFSAERPEGSISTLTIQRTEQRDSAMYRCASSSEADLNTEAFFGQGTRLTVV.

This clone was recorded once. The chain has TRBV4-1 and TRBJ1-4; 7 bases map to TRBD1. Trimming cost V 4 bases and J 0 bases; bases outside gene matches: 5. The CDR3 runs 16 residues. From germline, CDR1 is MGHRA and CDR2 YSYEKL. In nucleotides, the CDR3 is TGCGCCAGCAGCCTTCGACAGGGCGCAACTAATGAAAAACTGTTTTTT. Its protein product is CASSLRQGATNEKLFF.

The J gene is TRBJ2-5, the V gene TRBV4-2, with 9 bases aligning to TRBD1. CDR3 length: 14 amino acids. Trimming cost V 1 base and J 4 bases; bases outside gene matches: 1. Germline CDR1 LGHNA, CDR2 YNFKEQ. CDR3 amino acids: CASSQGGQGETQYF. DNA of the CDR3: TGTGCCAGCAGCCAAGGGGGACAGGGAGAGACCCAGTACTTC.

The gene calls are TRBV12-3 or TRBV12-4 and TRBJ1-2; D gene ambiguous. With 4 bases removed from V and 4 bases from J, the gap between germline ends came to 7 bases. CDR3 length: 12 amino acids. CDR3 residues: CASSSSGYGYTF. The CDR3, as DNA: TGTGCCAGCAGTTCCAGCGGCTATGGCTACACCTTC.

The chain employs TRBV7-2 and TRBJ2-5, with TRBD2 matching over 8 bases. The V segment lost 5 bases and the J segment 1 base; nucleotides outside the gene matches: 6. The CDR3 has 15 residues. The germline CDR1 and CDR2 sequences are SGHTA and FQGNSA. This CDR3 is CASSDRLASQETQYF. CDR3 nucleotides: TGTGCCAGCAGCGACCGACTAGCGAGCCAAGAGACCCAGTACTTC. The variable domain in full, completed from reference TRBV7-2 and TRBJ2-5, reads GAGVSQSPSNKVTEKGKDVELRCDPISGHTALYWYRQSLGQGLEFLIYFQGNSAPDKSGLPSDRFSAERTGGSVSTLTIQRTQQEDSAVYLCASSDRLASQETQYFGPGTRLLVL.

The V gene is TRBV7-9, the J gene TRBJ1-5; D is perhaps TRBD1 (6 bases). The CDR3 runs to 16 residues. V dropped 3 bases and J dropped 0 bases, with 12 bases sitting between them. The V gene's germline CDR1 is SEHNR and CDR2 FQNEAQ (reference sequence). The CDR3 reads CASSFGGSYSNQPQHF. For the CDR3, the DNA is TGTGCCAGCAGCTTTGGGGGCAGTTATAGCAATCAGCCCCAGCATTTT.

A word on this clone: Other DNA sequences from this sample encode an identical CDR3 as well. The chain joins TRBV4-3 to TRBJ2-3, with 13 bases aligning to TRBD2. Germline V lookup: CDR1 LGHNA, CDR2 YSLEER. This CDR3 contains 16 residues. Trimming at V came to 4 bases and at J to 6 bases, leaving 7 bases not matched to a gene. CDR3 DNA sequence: TGCGCCAGCAGCCCCCGGACTAGCGGGGGTGTGGATACGCAGTATTTT. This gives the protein CASSPRTSGGVDTQYF.

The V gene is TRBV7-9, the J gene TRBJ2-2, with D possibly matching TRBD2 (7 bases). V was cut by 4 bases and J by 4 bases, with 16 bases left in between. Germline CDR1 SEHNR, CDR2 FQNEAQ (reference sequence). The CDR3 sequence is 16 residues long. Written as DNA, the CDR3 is TGTGCCAGCAGCTCCCCTAGGGGGGGTCTCACCGGGGAGCTGTTTTTT. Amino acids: CASSSPRGGLTGELFF. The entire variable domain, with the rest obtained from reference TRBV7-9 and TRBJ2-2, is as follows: DTGVSQNPRHKITKRGQNVTFRCDPISEHNRLYWYRQTLGQGPEFLTYFQNEAQLEKSRLLSDRFSAERPKGSFSTLEIQRTEQGDSAMYLCASSSPRGGLTGELFFGEGSRLTVL.

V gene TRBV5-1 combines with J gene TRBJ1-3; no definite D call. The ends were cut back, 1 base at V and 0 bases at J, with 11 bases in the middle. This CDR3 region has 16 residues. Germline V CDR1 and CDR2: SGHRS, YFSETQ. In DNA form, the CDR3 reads TGCGCCAGCAGCTTGACGGGGTCAAGCTCTGGAAACACCATATATTTT. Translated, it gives CASSLTGSSSGNTIYF. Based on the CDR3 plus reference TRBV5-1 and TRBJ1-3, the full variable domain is KAGVTQTPRYLIKTRGQQVTLSCSPISGHRSVSWYQQTPGQGLQFLFEYFSETQRNKGNFPGRFSGRQFSNSRSEMNVSTLELGDSALYLCASSLTGSSSGNTIYFGEGSWLTVV.

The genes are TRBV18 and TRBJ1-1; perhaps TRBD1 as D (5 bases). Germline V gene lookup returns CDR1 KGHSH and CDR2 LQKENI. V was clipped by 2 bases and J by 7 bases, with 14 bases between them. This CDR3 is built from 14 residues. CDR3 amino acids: CASSPVAGPGEAFF. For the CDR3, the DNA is TGTGCCAGCTCACCAGTTGCGGGACCGGGTGAAGCTTTCTTT.

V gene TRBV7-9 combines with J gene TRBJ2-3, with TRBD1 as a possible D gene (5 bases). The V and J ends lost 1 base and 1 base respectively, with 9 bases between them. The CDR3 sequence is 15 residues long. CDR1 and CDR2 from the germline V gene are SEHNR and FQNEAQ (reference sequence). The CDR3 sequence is CASSLGDSRTDTQYF. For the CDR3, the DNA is TGTGCCAGCAGCTTAGGAGACAGCCGCACAGATACGCAGTATTTT.

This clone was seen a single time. The CDR3 DNA is TGTGCCAGCAGCTTAGTGCGGGGTAGCACAGATACGCAGTATTTT. This encodes CASSLVRGSTDTQYF. This sequence joins TRBV7-9 and TRBJ2-3; TRBD2 is a possible D gene (6 bases). Germline lookup yields CDR1 SEHNR and CDR2 FQNEAQ (reference sequence). The CDR3 is 15 residues long. Trimming took off 1 base at V and 0 bases at J, with 8 bases between the two ends.

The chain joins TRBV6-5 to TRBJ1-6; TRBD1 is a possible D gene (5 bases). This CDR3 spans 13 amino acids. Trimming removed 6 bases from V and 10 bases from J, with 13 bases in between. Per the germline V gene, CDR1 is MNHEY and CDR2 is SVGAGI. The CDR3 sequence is CASSPSGGSPLHF. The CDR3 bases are TGTGCCAGCAGCCCCTCTGGGGGGTCACCCCTCCACTTT.

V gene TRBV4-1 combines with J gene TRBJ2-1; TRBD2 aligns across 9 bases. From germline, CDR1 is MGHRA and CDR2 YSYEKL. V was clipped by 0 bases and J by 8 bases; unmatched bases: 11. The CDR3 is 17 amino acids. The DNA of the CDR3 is TGCGCCAGCAGCCAAGATTTATCGCGGGGGGGCCTCGATGAGCAGTTCTTC. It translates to CASSQDLSRGGLDEQFF.

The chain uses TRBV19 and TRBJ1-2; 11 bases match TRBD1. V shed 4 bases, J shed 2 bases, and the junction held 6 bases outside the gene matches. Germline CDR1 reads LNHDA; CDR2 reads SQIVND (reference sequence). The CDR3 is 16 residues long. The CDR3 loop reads CASSTRTGGQNYGYTF. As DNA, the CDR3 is TGTGCCAGTAGTACTCGGACAGGGGGCCAAAACTATGGCTACACCTTC.

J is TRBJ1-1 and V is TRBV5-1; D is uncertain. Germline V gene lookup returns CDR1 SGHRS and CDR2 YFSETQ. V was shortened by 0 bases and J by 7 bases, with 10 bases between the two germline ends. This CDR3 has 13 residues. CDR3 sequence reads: CASSLGLDNEAFF. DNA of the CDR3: TGCGCCAGCAGCTTGGGTTTAGATAATGAAGCTTTCTTT.

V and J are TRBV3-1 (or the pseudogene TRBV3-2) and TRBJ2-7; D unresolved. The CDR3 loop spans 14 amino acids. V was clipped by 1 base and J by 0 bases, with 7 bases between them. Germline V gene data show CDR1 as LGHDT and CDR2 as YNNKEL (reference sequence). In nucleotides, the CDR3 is TGTGCCAGCAGCCAAGTAGAGGACTCCTACGAGCAGTACTTC. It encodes CASSQVEDSYEQYF.

CDR3: CASSVTGDSYNEQFF. CDR3 coding DNA: TGTGCCAGCAGCGTGACAGGGGACTCCTACAATGAGCAGTTCTTC. The chain recombines TRBV7-6 with TRBJ2-1, with TRBD1 matching 8 bases. Germline lookup yields CDR1 SGHVS and CDR2 FNYEAQ. This CDR3 has 15 residues. Losses at the gene ends were 5 bases for V and 0 bases for J; bases not matched to a gene: 3.